The present T cell receptor (beta chain) was sequenced within a study of cytomegalovirus exposure and HLA in healthy donors. Findings of the study overall: Researchers reported in a later analysis that common viral pathogens appeared linked to several top clusters.

There are 13 residues in the CDR3. CDR1 SNHLY and CDR2 FYNNEI come from the germline V gene. The V end lost 5 bases, the J end lost 5 bases, and 12 bases lay between the germline ends. PCR amplification relied on 60 Vbeta primers (plus 13 Jbeta primers). Some clones are missing from TCRdb's copy, which holds only in-frame ones; the method was immunoSEQ multiplex PCR. The sample yields about 86,000 clones, 79% seen once. Turning to this clone: Its specificity is not known.

The sequenced sample was PBMCs. This clonotype originated in a woman aged 35 to 49 in good health and CMV-seropositive. The chain has TRBV2 and TRBJ1-1; the D gene is possibly TRBD1 (5 bases). CDR3 protein: CASSLSGGTEAFF. The DNA of the CDR3 is TGTGCCAGCAGTCTAAGCGGGGGGACTGAAGCTTTCTTT.